A selection of T cell receptor beta chains follows, all from one sample in a study of vaccination and CD4 T cells after COVID-19. Their cognate antigens are unknown. TCRdb re-called the PCR reads through MiXCR, storing one row per CDR3 protein. Of around 17,000 distinct CDR3 sequences detected, around 37% appear once; the ten largest clones hold more than 12%. Material for sequencing was cultured CD4+ T cells from blood. These receptors originate from a human donor with COVID-19. The CDR3 runs from the conserved cysteine through the conserved F or W. The D gene is left open where the match is weak. Size is stated for part of the rows, as once, few or many counts, or as a class when the clone is expanded.

V gene: TRBV11-2; D gene: -; J gene: TRBJ2-7; clone size: few; CDR3 protein: CASSIHRDYEQYF; CDR3 DNA: TGTGCCAGCAGCATTCACAGGGACTACGAGCAGTACTTC
V gene: TRBV7-9; D gene: TRBD1; J gene: TRBJ2-7; clone size: -; CDR3 protein: CASSTGTGDPGYF; CDR3 DNA: TGTGCCAGCAGCACCGGGACAGGCGACCCGGGGTACTTC
V gene: TRBV5-1; D gene: -; J gene: TRBJ1-2; clone size: few; CDR3 protein: CASSQGANYGYTF; CDR3 DNA: TGCGCCAGCAGCCAGGGCGCCAACTATGGCTACACCTTC
V gene: TRBV28; D gene: -; J gene: TRBJ1-2; clone size: -; CDR3 protein: CASQVVEYGYTF; CDR3 DNA: TGTGCCAGTCAAGTGGTGGAGTATGGCTACACCTTC
V gene: TRBV30; D gene: -; J gene: TRBJ1-1; clone size: -; CDR3 protein: CAWSASRARTEAFF; CDR3 DNA: TGTGCCTGGAGCGCCTCCAGGGCGCGGACTGAAGCTTTCTTT
V gene: TRBV20-1; D gene: TRBD2; J gene: TRBJ2-3; clone size: once; CDR3 protein: CSARGVAGGTFWTDMQYF; CDR3 DNA: TGCAGTGCCAGAGGGGTGGCGGGGGGTACCTTTTGGACAGATATGCAGTATTTT
V gene: TRBV6-2/TRBV6-3; D gene: -; J gene: TRBJ2-7; clone size: few; CDR3 protein: CASSKPLVYEQYF; CDR3 DNA: TGTGCCAGCAGTAAGCCCCTTGTCTACGAGCAGTACTTC
V gene: TRBV20-1; D gene: -; J gene: TRBJ1-5; clone size: -; CDR3 protein: CSALHGAGQPQHF; CDR3 DNA: TGCAGTGCTTTACACGGCGCGGGGCAGCCCCAGCATTTT
V gene: TRBV6-5; D gene: -; J gene: TRBJ1-4; clone size: -; CDR3 protein: CASSYSNAGTREKLFF; CDR3 DNA: TGTGCCAGCAGTTACTCGAATGCAGGGACGCGTGAAAAACTGTTTTTT
V gene: TRBV11-3; D gene: -; J gene: TRBJ2-2; clone size: -; CDR3 protein: CASSGRGWTGELFF; CDR3 DNA: TGTGCCAGCAGCGGTCGAGGATGGACCGGGGAGCTGTTTTTT
V gene: TRBV28; D gene: -; J gene: TRBJ1-3; clone size: few; CDR3 protein: CASSPRGASGNTIYF; CDR3 DNA: TGTGCCAGCAGTCCCAGGGGCGCCTCTGGAAACACCATATATTTT
V gene: TRBV30; D gene: -; J gene: TRBJ2-1; clone size: few; CDR3 protein: CAWWAAGNEQFF; CDR3 DNA: TGTGCCTGGTGGGCCGCGGGGAATGAGCAGTTCTTC
V gene: TRBV11-2; D gene: -; J gene: TRBJ1-1; clone size: few; CDR3 protein: CASSGGKNTEAFF; CDR3 DNA: TGTGCCAGCAGCGGGGGTAAGAACACTGAAGCTTTCTTT
V gene: TRBV5-1; D gene: TRBD2; J gene: TRBJ2-5; clone size: -; CDR3 protein: CASRQIGGGGETQYF; CDR3 DNA: TGCGCCAGCAGACAGATCGGCGGGGGAGGAGAGACCCAGTACTTC
V gene: TRBV30; D gene: TRBD1; J gene: TRBJ1-6; clone size: few; CDR3 protein: CAWSKGAESPLHF; CDR3 DNA: TGTGCCTGGAGCAAGGGGGCGGAATCACCCCTCCACTTT
V gene: TRBV5-1; D gene: TRBD1; J gene: TRBJ1-2; clone size: -; CDR3 protein: CASSLGTGYGYTF; CDR3 DNA: TGCGCCAGCAGCTTAGGGACAGGCTATGGCTACACCTTC
V gene: TRBV28; D gene: -; J gene: TRBJ1-6; clone size: -; CDR3 protein: CASSPRIAKSPLHF; CDR3 DNA: TGTGCCAGCAGTCCCCGGATAGCGAAGTCACCCCTCCACTTT
V gene: TRBV12-3/TRBV12-4; D gene: -; J gene: TRBJ1-6; clone size: -; CDR3 protein: CASSLSGAGGNSPLHF; CDR3 DNA: TGTGCCAGCAGTTTAAGTGGGGCGGGGGGAAATTCACCCCTCCACTTT
V gene: TRBV20-1; D gene: -; J gene: TRBJ1-5; clone size: -; CDR3 protein: CSASLRGGNQPQHF; CDR3 DNA: TGCAGTGCTAGTCTCAGGGGCGGCAATCAGCCCCAGCATTTT
V gene: TRBV7-6; D gene: -; J gene: TRBJ1-2; clone size: -; CDR3 protein: CASSLRGGANYGYTF; CDR3 DNA: TGTGCCAGCAGCTTGAGAGGAGGTGCTAACTATGGCTACACCTTC
V gene: TRBV24-1; D gene: TRBD2; J gene: TRBJ2-1; clone size: few; CDR3 protein: CATSDPTSGGSEQFF; CDR3 DNA: TGTGCCACCAGTGACCCGACTAGCGGGGGTAGTGAGCAGTTCTTC
V gene: TRBV2; D gene: TRBD1; J gene: TRBJ1-2; clone size: few; CDR3 protein: CASSELRTGQGYTF; CDR3 DNA: TGTGCCAGCAGTGAACTTCGGACAGGGCAAGGCTACACCTTC
V gene: TRBV2; D gene: -; J gene: TRBJ1-1; clone size: few; CDR3 protein: CASRLLGVTTEAFF; CDR3 DNA: TGTGCCAGCAGGCTCCTGGGGGTGACCACTGAAGCTTTCTTT